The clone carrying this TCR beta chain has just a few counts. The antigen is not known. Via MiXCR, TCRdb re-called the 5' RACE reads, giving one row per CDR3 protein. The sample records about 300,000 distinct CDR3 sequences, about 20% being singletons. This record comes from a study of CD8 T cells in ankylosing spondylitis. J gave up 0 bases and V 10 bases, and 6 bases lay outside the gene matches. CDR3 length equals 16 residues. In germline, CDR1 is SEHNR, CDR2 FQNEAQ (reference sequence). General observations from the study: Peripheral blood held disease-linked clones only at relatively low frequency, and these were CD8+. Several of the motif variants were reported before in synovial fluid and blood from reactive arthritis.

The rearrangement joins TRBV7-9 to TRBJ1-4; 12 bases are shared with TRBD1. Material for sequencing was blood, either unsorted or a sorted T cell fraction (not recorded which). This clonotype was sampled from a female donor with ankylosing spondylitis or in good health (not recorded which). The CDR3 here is CAIGTGGHATNEKLFF. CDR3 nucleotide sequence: TGTGCCATCGGGACAGGGGGCCACGCAACTAATGAAAAACTGTTTTTT.